The clone carrying this T cell receptor beta chain showed up just a few times. The target antigen is unknown. The CDR3 contains 18 residues. Trimming took 0 bases from V and 0 from J; bases not matched to a gene: 4. CDR1 SGHRS and CDR2 YFSETQ come from the germline V gene. Repertoires were generated with immunoSEQ multiplex PCR, while TCRdb's copy carries only in-frame clones and drops some. The table lists tens of thousands of clones, 80% to 90% of them singletons. The data derive from a study of T cell responses to AZD1222 COVID-19 vaccine. Findings and caveats of the study: Spike-specific TCR repertoires showed rising breadth and depth after two AZD1222 doses.

The chain uses TRBV5-1 and TRBJ1-3; 12 bases match TRBD1. The sequences come from peripheral blood, collected on day 0 of AZD1222 vaccination. This clonotype originated in an adult in good health. The CDR3 is CASSLGDRGRVSGNTIYF. Written as DNA, the CDR3 is TGCGCCAGCAGCTTGGGGGACAGGGGGCGCGTCTCTGGAAACACCATATATTTT.